This passage covers 27 T cell receptor beta chains from one sample sequenced in a study of Graves' ophthalmopathy and Graves' hyperthyroidism. RNA transcripts were the source from which TCR beta CDR3 regions were amplified. An opening RT-PCR round employed HTBI primers and preceded a second-round multiplex PCR. Using its own MiXCR run on the multiplex PCR reads, TCRdb lists one record per CDR3 protein. Among about 210,000 distinct CDR3 sequences, 25% to 30% were seen once, and the ten largest hold approximately 9.1%. The sample consisted of peripheral blood. These receptors all stem from a man aged 50 to 59 with Graves' ophthalmopathy.

This clonotype appeared many times. The chain couples TRBV28 to TRBJ1-1; no reliable D call. The CDR3 length is 13 residues. Germline V gives CDR1 MDHEN, CDR2 SYDVKM. The ends were cut back, 5 bases at V and 3 bases at J, with 10 bases in the middle. CDR3 in DNA: TGTGCCAGCAGTCCAACCTGGGACACTGAAGCTTTCTTT. Its protein is CASSPTWDTEAFF.

The table lists this clonotype with many counts. The chain links TRBV6-2 or TRBV6-3 to TRBJ2-7; tentatively, D is TRBD1 (6 bases). This CDR3 region has 11 residues. Germline loops: CDR1 MNHEY, CDR2 SVGEGT. The germline V and J ends were trimmed by 8 bases and 10 bases, with 15 bases remaining between them. This chain's CDR3 is CASGRDISQYF. CDR3 nucleotides: TGTGCCAGCGGACGGGACATATCACAGTACTTC.

The table lists this clonotype with many counts. V gene TRBV10-1 combines with J gene TRBJ2-6; 8 bases line up with TRBD2. This CDR3 is 16 amino acids long. Trimming removed 8 bases from V and 1 base from J; junction bases left unmatched: 7. Germline V CDR1 and CDR2: WNHNN, SYGVQD (reference sequence). CDR3 bases: TGCGCCAGCGGACCTAGCGGGCCATCTGGGGCCAACGTCCTGACTTTC. It is translated as CASGPSGPSGANVLTF.

This clonotype was seen at least ten times. The chain couples TRBV7-2 to TRBJ2-5; D is unclear. The CDR3 sequence is 13 residues long. Between the trimmed V and J ends, which lost 5 bases and 7 bases, there was a span of 14 bases. Germline CDR1 is SGHTA and CDR2 is FQGNSA. The CDR3 nucleotides read TGTGCCAGCAGCCATCCGGGCAGATCGACCCAGTACTTC. Protein product: CASSHPGRSTQYF.

This clonotype has at least ten counts. This chain links TRBV28 with TRBJ1-2; a possible D gene is TRBD1 (6 bases). The V and J ends lost 10 bases and 3 bases respectively, with 21 bases between them. CDR1 is MDHEN and CDR2 is SYDVKM in the germline V gene. There are 15 residues in the CDR3. CDR3 nucleotides: TGTGCCACCACGGACAGTCGCAGTGGGGACTATGGCTACACCTTC. Its translation is CATTDSRSGDYGYTF.

This clonotype was picked up many times. The genes are TRBV28 and TRBJ2-7; D might be TRBD2 (5 bases). CDR1 MDHEN and CDR2 SYDVKM come from the germline V gene. The CDR3 has 15 amino acids. V was clipped by 0 bases and J by 5 bases, with 14 bases between them. Here the CDR3 reads CASSLWGVPSNEQYF. The DNA of the CDR3 is TGTGCCAGCAGTTTATGGGGAGTTCCGTCCAACGAGCAGTACTTC.

The J gene is TRBJ1-2, the V gene TRBV9, with TRBD1 matching 8 bases. CDR1 and CDR2 (germline): SGDLS, YYNGEE. The V and J ends lost 0 bases and 4 bases, in that order; junction bases with no gene match: 11. This CDR3 is built from 17 residues. The CDR3: CASSVARTGNSTYGYTF. The DNA for the CDR3 is TGTGCCAGCAGCGTAGCTCGGACAGGGAATAGTACCTATGGCTACACCTTC.

This clonotype was found many times. The V gene is TRBV3-1, the J gene TRBJ2-7, with 7 bases matching TRBD1. The CDR3 loop spans 19 amino acids. Germline V gene data show CDR1 as LGHDT and CDR2 as YNNKEL (reference sequence). V lost 1 base, J lost 5 bases, and 20 bases stayed unmatched. Here the CDR3 DNA reads TGTGCCAGCAGCCAAGCAACATCCAGGGGGTATACTAAAGGGGACGAGCAGTACTTC. Its translation is CASSQATSRGYTKGDEQYF.

In this sample, this clonotype turned up many times. The gene calls are TRBV19 and TRBJ1-1; 9 nucleotides line up with TRBD1. With 7 bases clipped from V and 4 bases from J, the junction kept 4 bases outside the gene matches. The CDR3 has 13 amino acids. Germline CDR1 reads LNHDA; CDR2 reads SQIVND (reference sequence). The CDR3 loop is CASTVTGGTEAFF. For the CDR3, the DNA is TGTGCCAGTACTGTGACAGGGGGCACTGAAGCTTTCTTT.

V usage is TRBV6-1 and J usage is TRBJ2-1; TRBD2 matches 13 bases. The V gene end was trimmed by 5 bases and the J gene end by 6 bases; junction bases not matched to a gene: 4. The CDR3 contains 15 residues. Per the germline V gene, CDR1 is MNHNS and CDR2 is SASEGT. The CDR3 DNA follows: TGTGCCAGCAGTCCGGGACTAGCGGGACTCAATGAGCAGTTCTTC. Protein sequence: CASSPGLAGLNEQFF.

This clonotype was counted ten times or more. The genes are TRBV2 and TRBJ2-2; the match to TRBD2 covers 10 bases. The CDR3 loop spans 16 amino acids. Germline values: CDR1 SNHLY, CDR2 FYNNEI. Losses at the gene ends were 2 bases for V and 5 bases for J; bases not matched to a gene: 5. The DNA for the CDR3 is TGTGCCAGCAGTGAACGACTAGCGGGTGTGACCGGGGAGCTGTTTTTT. Translated: CASSERLAGVTGELFF.

This clonotype was seen a handful of times. This chain joins TRBV7-8 and TRBJ1-1; D remains ambiguous. V was trimmed by 5 bases and J by 6 bases, leaving 16 bases between them. The CDR3 has 14 amino acids. Germline V lookup: CDR1 SGHVS, CDR2 FQNEAQ. The CDR3 spells CASSPSVVVSEAFF. In nucleotides, the CDR3 is TGTGCCAGCAGCCCTTCGGTAGTCGTCTCTGAAGCTTTCTTT.

The V gene is TRBV7-8, the J gene TRBJ2-3; tentatively, D is TRBD1 (6 bases). Deletions cut 0 bases from V and 5 bases from J, with 12 bases between. The CDR3 spans 15 residues. Germline loops: CDR1 SGHVS, CDR2 FQNEAQ. The CDR3 DNA follows: TGTGCCAGCAGCTTAGCTGGTCAGGGGTTAGATACGCAGTATTTT. Protein: CASSLAGQGLDTQYF.

This chain uses TRBV19 with TRBJ2-7; D is undetermined. The length of the CDR3 is 12 residues. Looked up from germline, CDR1 is LNHDA and CDR2 is SQIVND (reference sequence). Deletions cut 3 bases from V and 6 bases from J, with 9 bases between. Here the CDR3 reads CASSILGGEQYF. CDR3 nucleotides: TGTGCCAGTAGTATCCTTGGTGGCGAGCAGTACTTC.

The chain combines TRBV6-2 or TRBV6-3 with TRBJ2-7, with D unresolved. There are 15 residues in the CDR3. Germline loops: CDR1 MNHEY, CDR2 SVGEGT. V was shortened by 6 bases and J by 4 bases, with 19 bases between the two germline ends. In DNA form, the CDR3 reads TGTGCCAGCAGGGACCGTTGGGTATCAAAGTACGAGCAGTACTTC. Its translation: CASRDRWVSKYEQYF.

The gene calls are TRBV6-5 and TRBJ1-2, with 8 bases that match TRBD1. The germline CDR1 and CDR2 sequences are MNHEY and SVGAGI. CDR3 length: 15 amino acids. The V gene end was trimmed by 2 bases and the J gene end by 6 bases; junction bases not matched to a gene: 8. CDR3: CASSYSRGRDHGYTF. The CDR3, as DNA: TGTGCCAGCAGTTACAGCAGGGGGCGAGATCATGGCTACACCTTC.

This clonotype was found many times. The chain has TRBV6-5 and TRBJ2-2, with 7 bases aligning to TRBD1. CDR1 and CDR2 (germline): MNHEY, SVGAGI. J gave up 4 bases and V 6 bases, and 8 bases lay outside the gene matches. The length of the CDR3 is 15 residues. DNA for the CDR3: TGTGCCAGCAGGGGGACAGTGGGGGCCACCGGGGAGCTGTTTTTT. Amino acid sequence: CASRGTVGATGELFF.

The V gene is TRBV18, the J gene TRBJ2-5; D ambiguous. Per germline, CDR1 KGHSH and CDR2 LQKENI. With 3 bases removed from V and 1 base from J, the gap between germline ends came to 9 bases. This CDR3 has 14 residues. The CDR3 protein is CASSPMAAQETQYF. The CDR3 coding sequence is TGTGCCAGCTCACCTATGGCGGCCCAAGAGACCCAGTACTTC.

This clonotype has at least ten counts. This may stem from a read error, because a much larger clone lies one nucleotide away. This is likely a read error, given that the CDR3 carries no conserved phenylalanine or tryptophan at its end. This chain joins TRBV11-2 and TRBJ2-4; D not certain. The CDR3 is 15 residues long. Trimming stripped 5 bases from V and 0 bases from J, with 11 bases between. Germline V lookup: CDR1 SGHAT, CDR2 FQNNGV. CDR3 sequence (DNA): TGTGCCAGCAGCAGTCGAAACTTAGCCAAAAACATTCAGTACTCC. Protein sequence: CASSSRNLAKNIQYS.

The sample holds many counts of this clonotype. The chain has TRBV6-5 and TRBJ2-3; weak D call: TRBD1 (6 bases). V was clipped by 5 bases and J by 2 bases, with 8 bases between them. The CDR3 length is 13 residues. Germline CDR1 and CDR2: MNHEY and SVGAGI. As DNA, the CDR3 is TGTGCCAGCAGTCGACAGGACACAGATACGCAGTATTTT. Amino acids: CASSRQDTDTQYF.

This clonotype was seen at least ten times. The J gene is TRBJ2-5, the V gene TRBV15; tentative D call: TRBD2 (6 bases). The CDR3 loop spans 15 amino acids. Trimming pared 3 bases from V and 2 bases from J, leaving 13 bases between. The germline V gene encodes CDR1 LNHNV and CDR2 YYDKDF (reference sequence). The chain's CDR3 is CATSSSRDWQETQYF. For the CDR3, the DNA is TGTGCCACCAGCAGCTCCCGGGACTGGCAAGAGACCCAGTACTTC.

The gene calls are TRBV6-2 or TRBV6-3 and TRBJ2-7; 9 bases agree with TRBD2. Germline loops: CDR1 MNHEY, CDR2 SVGEGT. Trimming took 4 bases from V and 4 from J; bases not matched to a gene: 8. CDR3 length equals 15 residues. CDR3 bases: TGTGCCAGCAGTTTAGAGGCGGGAGGGATGTACGAGCAGTACTTC. It translates to CASSLEAGGMYEQYF.

The gene calls are TRBV28 and TRBJ2-7; 7 bases are a match to TRBD1. Looked up from germline, CDR1 is MDHEN and CDR2 is SYDVKM. The length of the CDR3 is 14 residues. V shed 8 bases, J shed 0 bases, and the junction held 7 bases outside the gene matches. CDR3 sequence reads: CASRTGSHSYEQYF. CDR3 sequence (DNA): TGTGCCAGCCGGACAGGCTCCCACTCCTACGAGCAGTACTTC.

This clonotype showed up many times. J is TRBJ2-5 and V is TRBV20-1, with TRBD1 identical over 8 bases. After removal of 3 bases from V and 5 bases from J, the junction contained 11 bases not matched to a gene. The CDR3 is made up of 15 amino acids. CDR1 is DFQATT and CDR2 is SNEGSKA in the germline V gene (reference sequence). The chain's CDR3 is CSARNPNRGTETQYF. DNA for the CDR3: TGCAGTGCTAGGAACCCTAACAGGGGGACGGAGACCCAGTACTTC.

This clonotype was seen repeatedly, ten times or more. The chain couples TRBV6-2 or TRBV6-3 to TRBJ1-1; no clear D. With 5 bases removed from V and 1 base from J, the gap between germline ends came to 11 bases. Germline V gives CDR1 MNHEY, CDR2 SVGEGT. This CDR3 region has 14 residues. The DNA of the CDR3 is TGTGCCAGCAGTCCGGTCGATTGGAACACTGAAGCTTTCTTT. This codes for CASSPVDWNTEAFF.

The rearrangement links TRBV6-2 or TRBV6-3 to TRBJ2-7; the D gene could be TRBD1 or TRBD2 (5 bases each). With 2 bases removed from V and 3 bases from J, the gap between germline ends came to 11 bases. Germline CDR1 is MNHEY and CDR2 is SVGEGT. The CDR3 covers 14 residues. Here the CDR3 reads CASSYPGRIYEQYF. CDR3 DNA sequence: TGTGCCAGCAGTTACCCGGGACGGATCTACGAGCAGTACTTC.

This clonotype was counted ten times or more. This chain joins TRBV20-1 and TRBJ2-5; TRBD2 matches at 7 bases. In germline, CDR1 is DFQATT, CDR2 SNEGSKA (reference sequence). The CDR3 has 17 amino acids. Trimming took 0 bases from V and 2 from J; bases not matched to a gene: 12. The DNA of the CDR3 is TGCAGTGCTAGAGATCTGAGGAGCGGGAAATGGCAAGAGACCCAGTACTTC. It is translated as CSARDLRSGKWQETQYF.